These 5 T cell receptor beta chains were all obtained from the same sample, sequenced in a study of blood T cell repertoires in COVID-19. Profiling relied on immunoSEQ multiplex PCR, and the TCRdb table lists in-frame clones only, not all of them. The table lists around 150,000 clones, roughly four fifths of them singletons. Sequencing was carried out using peripheral blood. Source of these receptors: a woman aged 60 to 75 with acute or convalescent COVID-19.

This sequence joins TRBV23-1 and TRBJ1-6; no firm D call. TRBV23-1 is flagged as an ORF with uncertain function. The length of the CDR3 is 13 residues. The V and J ends lost 0 bases and 12 bases respectively, with 9 bases between them. CDR3 in amino acids: CASSQSCRKPLHF. In DNA form, the CDR3 reads TGCGCCAGCAGTCAATCCTGCAGGAAACCCCTCCACTTT.

The gene calls are TRBV19 and TRBJ1-3; perhaps TRBD1 as D (6 bases). V gave up 6 bases and J gave up 2 bases, with 17 bases separating them. Germline V gene sequence: CDR1 LNHDA, CDR2 SQIVND (reference sequence). The CDR3 is made up of 16 amino acids. The CDR3: CASRDPQGSAGNTIYF. Written as DNA, the CDR3 is TGTGCCAGTAGAGACCCGCAGGGGAGCGCTGGAAACACCATATATTTT.

V and J are TRBV27 and TRBJ2-3, with a tentative D call TRBD1 (5 bases). CDR1 and CDR2 from the germline V gene are MNHEY and SMNVEV (reference sequence). The CDR3 runs to 15 residues. The ends were cut back, 3 bases at V and 2 bases at J, with 12 bases in the middle. The CDR3 spells CASSLWAGSTDTQYF. The CDR3, as DNA: TGTGCCAGCAGTTTGTGGGCAGGGTCCACAGATACGCAGTATTTT.

This clone was counted a single time. The chain is built from TRBV7-2 and TRBJ2-5, with D perhaps TRBD1 (5 bases). The germline V gene has CDR1 SGHTA and CDR2 FQGNSA. Trimming took 5 bases from V and 2 from J, leaving 12 bases between them. This CDR3 spans 14 amino acids. CDR3: CASSPGSLQETQYF. CDR3 coding DNA: TGTGCCAGCAGCCCAGGGTCGCTTCAAGAGACCCAGTACTTC.

The chain combines TRBV11-3 with TRBJ1-1, with a weak D call TRBD1 (6 bases). Between the trimmed V and J ends, which lost 5 bases and 1 base, there was a span of 11 bases. The germline CDR1 and CDR2 sequences are SGHNT and YENEEA. The CDR3 has 14 amino acids. The CDR3 bases are TGTGCCAGCAGCCCACGGACAGAGAACACTGAAGCTTTCTTT. As protein: CASSPRTENTEAFF.